This T cell receptor (beta chain) is drawn from a study of T cell repertoires in cytomegalovirus infection. Across the whole study: Matching HLA type and CMV infection were both indicated by public TCR beta signatures.

The junction had 5 bases not matched to a gene; V was cut back by 7 bases and J by 4 bases. The CDR3 is 14 residues long. Germline V lookup: CDR1 LNHDA, CDR2 SQIVND (reference sequence). Whole-study findings and limits: HLA-C-restricted CMV-specific TCR beta clonotypes prevailed in the ex vivo response. Cumulative public TCR beta family frequency identified CMV carriers with the relevant HLA.

MiXCR, applied by TCRdb to the reads, yields one record per CDR3 protein. Among roughly 310,000 distinct CDR3 sequences, under 35% were seen once, and the ten largest hold approximately 20%. Turning to this clonotype: The antigen is undetermined.

The sequence was collected from a human donor in good health (CMV status not recorded). Some clones in this sample may be carry-over from other donors' samples. Sequenced material: cultured PBMCs, taken from culture after CMV antigen stimulation. The chain employs TRBV19 and TRBJ1-5; 9 bases agree with TRBD1. This chain's CDR3 is CASKETGGNQPQHF. The CDR3 bases are TGTGCCAGTAAAGAGACAGGGGGGAATCAGCCCCAGCATTTT.